This TCR beta chain was obtained from a study of CD8 T cells in ankylosing spondylitis. Regarding the study as a whole: Clones linked to the disease showed a CD8+ phenotype. They occurred at relatively low frequencies in peripheral blood. Several of the motif variants were reported before in synovial fluid and blood from reactive arthritis. Researchers reportedly found disease-linked clones significantly enriched in matched ankylosing spondylitis synovial fluid. Blood from ankylosing spondylitis patients appeared to carry a characteristic roughly 8-variant TCR beta motif.

Points on this clonotype: The antigen remains undetermined.

For TCR beta, libraries came from quantitative 5'-RACE with molecular barcodes. TCRdb reprocessed the 5' RACE reads with MiXCR, giving one entry per CDR3 protein. The table records 700,000 to 850,000 distinct CDR3 sequences, 12% of them present only once. The source is a male donor with ankylosing spondylitis. Sequencing was performed on blood, either unsorted or a sorted T cell fraction (not recorded which).

DNA for the CDR3: TGCAGTGCTAGAGATTGGGGCAGGCTGAACACTGAAGCTTTCTTT. The encoded protein is CSARDWGRLNTEAFF. V is TRBV20-1 and J is TRBJ1-1; the D gene is possibly TRBD1 (5 bases). CDR1 and CDR2 (germline): DFQATT, SNEGSKA (reference sequence). The CDR3 spans 15 residues. Between the trimmed V and J ends, which lost 0 bases and 0 bases, there was a span of 11 bases.